These T cell receptor beta chains were read from a single sample in a study of cytotoxic CD8 clonotypes in ibrutinib-treated CLL. Only in-frame clones appear in the TCRdb table, and some are missing; sequencing was by immunoSEQ multiplex PCR. The table shows 150,000 or so clones, with around 82% occurring only once. The material was PBMCs, obtained after 36 months of ibrutinib treatment. The receptors shown here come from a human donor with chronic lymphocytic leukemia. Both conserved end residues are part of each CDR3. The D gene is left open where the match is weak. Not all rows give a size; the values are once, few, many and, for expanded clones, a class.

d_call | j_call | clone_size | v_call | cdr3_nt | cdr3_aa
. | TRBJ2-7 | . | TRBV11-1 | TGTGCCAGCAGCTTGGACAGTATCTACGAGCAGTACTTC | CASSLDSIYEQYF
. | TRBJ2-3 | . | TRBV15 | TGTGCCACCAGCACCCCTCGGACACGCCCGCTTTTTGGGCAGTATTTT | CATSTPRTRPLFGQYF
. | TRBJ1-4 | . | TRBV25-1 | . | CASSESIRGAFFGELFF
. | TRBJ2-3 | . | TRBV5-1 | TGCGCCAGCAGCTTGCGGCCCGACACAGATACGCAGTATTTT | CASSLRPDTDTQYF
TRBD2 | TRBJ2-1 | . | TRBV29-1 | TGCAGCGCTGATGGGACTAGCGGGGGTTTCTACAATGAGCAGTTCTTC | CSADGTSGGFYNEQFF
. | TRBJ1-3 | . | TRBV19 | TGTGCCAGTAGTATGGTGTCCTGGTTCACAGGAAACACCATATATTTT | CASSMVSWFTGNTIYF
TRBD1 | TRBJ1-2 | . | TRBV6-6 | TGTGCCAGCAGGCTCGGACAGGGGCTCGATGGCTACACCTTC | CASRLGQGLDGYTF
. | TRBJ1-2 | . | TRBV2 | TGTGCCAGCAGTGAATGGCAGGGAGACGGCTACACCTTC | CASSEWQGDGYTF
. | TRBJ1-3 | . | TRBV28 | TGTGCCAGCAGTTTACCGACCCTTGGGCGGAAGAGCTCTGGAAACACCATATATTTT | CASSLPTLGRKSSGNTIYF
. | TRBJ2-5 | . | TRBV11-2 | TGTGCCAGCAGCCCGACCGTAGCGGCGTACCAAGAGACCCAGTACTTC | CASSPTVAAYQETQYF
. | TRBJ2-7 | once | TRBV18 | TGTGCCAGCTCACCATACGGGGACGAGCAGTACTTC | CASSPYGDEQYF
. | TRBJ1-2 | few | TRBV10-3 | TGTGCCATCAGCGGCGTGGATAACTATGGCTACACCTTC | CAISGVDNYGYTF
. | TRBJ1-4 | . | TRBV27 | TGTGCCAGCAGTTATGGACACCGTAATGAAAAACTGTTTTTT | CASSYGHRNEKLFF
TRBD1 | TRBJ2-1 | . | TRBV5-1 | TGCGCCAGCAGCCGGACAGGGGGCTACAATGAGCAGTTCTTC | CASSRTGGYNEQFF
. | TRBJ2-1 | . | TRBV6-5 | TGTGCCAGCAGTTACGGGCCGGGGCGAGGGTATGAGCAGTTCTTC | CASSYGPGRGYEQFF
. | TRBJ1-4 | . | TRBV6-1 | TGTGCCAGCACCCCCGGCCTGGGGTCGGGGAAACTGTTTTTT | CASTPGLGSGKLFF
TRBD1 | TRBJ1-1 | once | TRBV6-1 | TGTGCCATCCGACAGGGGTGGAACACTGAAGCTTTCTTT | CAIRQGWNTEAFF
. | TRBJ2-2 | once | TRBV19 | TGTGCCAGTAGTTTACAGGGTACCGGGGAGCTGTTTTTT | CASSLQGTGELFF
TRBD2 | TRBJ2-3 | . | TRBV6-4 | TGTGCCAGCAGTGCCACTAGCGGGGGCACAGATACGCAGTATTTT | CASSATSGGTDTQYF
TRBD1 | TRBJ2-3 | . | TRBV30 | TGTGCCTGGAGGAACAGGGGGACAGATACGCAGTATTTT | CAWRNRGTDTQYF
. | TRBJ2-7 | once | TRBV13 | TGTGCCAGCAGCTTAGTAGTGGCCAACTACGAGCAGTACTTC | CASSLVVANYEQYF
. | TRBJ1-3 | . | TRBV2 | TGTGCCAGCAGTGAGGACAGAGTTCCGACCATATATTTT | CASSEDRVPTIYF
TRBD2 | TRBJ2-7 | . | TRBV10-2 | TGCGCCAGCAGTGGGACTAGCGGGGTCACTTCCGAGCAGTACTTC | CASSGTSGVTSEQYF
. | TRBJ1-5 | few | TRBV6-1 | TGTGCCAGCAGTGAAGCGAGGTATGGTCGCAATCAGCCCCAGCATTTT | CASSEARYGRNQPQHF
TRBD2 | TRBJ2-5 | once | TRBV6-5 | TGTGCCAGCAGTTACTCGCGCGGGGGGGAGACCCAGTACTTC | CASSYSRGGETQYF
TRBD1 | TRBJ2-7 | . | TRBV19 | TGTGCCAGTAGTTCGGACAGGGGACTTCAGGAGCAGTACTTC | CASSSDRGLQEQYF
. | TRBJ1-5 | . | TRBV30 | TGTGCCTGTAGTATAGGGGATAACAATCAGCCCCAGCATTTT | CACSIGDNNQPQHF
TRBD2 | TRBJ2-7 | once | TRBV10-2 | TGCGCCAGTCTCCGGGGCGGGAGGGCCTACGAGCAGTACTTC | CASLRGGRAYEQYF
. | TRBJ1-1 | . | TRBV29-1 | TGCAGCGTTTTCGACGGGCTGAACACTGAAGCTTTCTTT | CSVFDGLNTEAFF
TRBD2 | TRBJ2-3 | . | TRBV5-1 | TGCGCCACCCAACGGGGGGACCCCACAGATACGCAGTATTTT | CATQRGDPTDTQYF
. | TRBJ1-2 | once | TRBV9 | TGTGCCAGCAGCGTAGGATTCGGGAACTATGGCTACACCTTC | CASSVGFGNYGYTF
TRBD1 | TRBJ1-4 | . | TRBV12-5 | TGTGCTAGTGGTTTGAGGACAGGGACTAATGAAAAACTGTTTTTT | CASGLRTGTNEKLFF
. | TRBJ2-1 | . | TRBV15 | TGTGCCACCAGTCTGGATGTGAGCTCCTACAATGAGCAGTTCTTC | CATSLDVSSYNEQFF
. | TRBJ2-3 | . | TRBV18 | TGTGCCAGCTCACCGGATTTCACAGATACGCAGTATTTT | CASSPDFTDTQYF
TRBD1 | TRBJ2-1 | . | TRBV5-4 | TGTGCCAGCAGCTTGTACGGGACAGACGATGAGCAGTTCTTC | CASSLYGTDDEQFF
. | TRBJ2-2 | . | TRBV5-1 | TGCGCCAGCAGCAGTGCTGGAACGAACACCGGGGAGCTGTTTTTT | CASSSAGTNTGELFF
TRBD2 | TRBJ2-3 | . | TRBV5-1 | TGCGCCAGCAGCTTGAGTGCGGGAGGGCCCCCAGATACGCAGTATTTT | CASSLSAGGPPDTQYF
. | TRBJ2-1 | . | TRBV14 | TGTGCCAGCAGCCCGGCACTATGGCGCTCCTACAATGAGCAGTTCTTC | CASSPALWRSYNEQFF
. | TRBJ2-1 | . | TRBV19 | TGTGCCAGTAGTCTAACGATGCCGGGACTTTCCTACAATGAGCAGTTCTTC | CASSLTMPGLSYNEQFF
. | TRBJ2-3 | once | TRBV25-1 | TGTGCCAGCAGTGGGACCAGGTCTAGCACAGATACGCAGTATTTT | CASSGTRSSTDTQYF
. | TRBJ2-3 | . | TRBV4-1 | TGCGCCAGCAGCCATGACAGTGGCACAGATACGCAGTATTTT | CASSHDSGTDTQYF
TRBD1 | TRBJ2-7 | . | TRBV28 | TGTGCCAGCCTTGCGGGACAGGTCATTTACGAGCAGTACTTC | CASLAGQVIYEQYF
. | TRBJ1-2 | once | TRBV14 | TGTGCCAGCAGCCGGTCGGCCTCGAGGGGCTATGGCTACACCTTC | CASSRSASRGYGYTF
. | TRBJ1-2 | few | TRBV6-1 | TGTGCCAGCAGCCATCGTCAAGCCCTAAAGGATGGCTACACCTTC | CASSHRQALKDGYTF
. | TRBJ2-2 | . | TRBV7-3 | TGTGCCAGCAGCTTAGGCGTCTCCGGGGAGCTGTTTTTT | CASSLGVSGELFF
TRBD1 | TRBJ2-7 | . | TRBV7-9 | TGTGCCAGCAGTGATACCGGGACAGGGGGCAAAAGCTCCTACGAGCAGTACTTC | CASSDTGTGGKSSYEQYF
. | TRBJ1-2 | few | TRBV6-5 | TGTGCCAGCAGTTACGGCGGAAACTATGGCTACACCTTC | CASSYGGNYGYTF